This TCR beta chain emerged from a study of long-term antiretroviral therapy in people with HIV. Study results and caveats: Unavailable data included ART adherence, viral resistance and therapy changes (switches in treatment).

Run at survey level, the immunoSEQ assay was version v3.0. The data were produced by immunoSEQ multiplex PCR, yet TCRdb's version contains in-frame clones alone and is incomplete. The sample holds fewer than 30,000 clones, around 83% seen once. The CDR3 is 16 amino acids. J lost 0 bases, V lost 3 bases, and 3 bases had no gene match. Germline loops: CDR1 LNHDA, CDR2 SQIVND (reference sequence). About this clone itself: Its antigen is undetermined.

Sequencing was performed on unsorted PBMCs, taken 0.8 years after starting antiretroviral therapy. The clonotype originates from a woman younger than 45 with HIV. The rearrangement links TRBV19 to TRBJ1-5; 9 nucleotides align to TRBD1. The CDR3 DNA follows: TGTGCCAGTAGTATCAGACAGGGGGATAGCAATCAGCCCCAGCATTTT. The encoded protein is CASSIRQGDSNQPQHF.